Presented here are 18 T cell receptor beta chains from one specimen sequenced in a study of relationships among human T cell subsets. TCR alpha and beta CDR3s were amplified from mRNA by semiquantitative ARM-PCR. ARM-PCR used tagged nested gene-specific primers, then communal superprimers for exponential amplification. TCRdb reprocessed the multiplex PCR reads with MiXCR, giving one entry per CDR3 protein. The table has about 9,000 distinct CDR3 sequences, 45% to 65% seen once. Anti-CD45RO beads selected memory T cells out of the CD45RA-negative fraction. The specimen was memory T cells sorted from blood. The receptors shown here come from a man in his forties or fifties in good health.

The V call is TRBV2, the J call TRBJ1-6; possible D gene TRBD1, 6 bases. This CDR3 has 17 residues. CDR1 is SNHLY and CDR2 is FYNNEI in the germline V gene. V gave up 6 bases and J gave up 7 bases, with 22 bases separating them. CDR3 nucleotide sequence: TGTGCCAGCAGGACTACAGGGAACCCCAATCTAAATTCACCCCTCCACTTT. It encodes CASRTTGNPNLNSPLHF.

This clonotype was counted between two and nine times. J is TRBJ2-3 and V is TRBV5-1, with 7 bases that match TRBD1. The CDR3 is made up of 16 amino acids. Germline CDR1 SGHRS, CDR2 YFSETQ. With V trimmed by 1 base and J by 4 bases, 9 bases remained unmatched. The CDR3 nucleotides are TGCGCCAGCAGCTTGCAGGACAGGCTTGGTCCAGATACGCAGTATTTT. Translation gives CASSLQDRLGPDTQYF.

CDR3 coding DNA: TGTGCCAGCAGTTTACTAGCCGGGACTAGAGAGTACTTC. It yields the protein CASSLLAGTREYF. The chain is built from TRBV27 and TRBJ2-5; 8 bases fit TRBD2. There are 13 residues in the CDR3. Per the germline V gene, CDR1 is MNHEY and CDR2 is SMNVEV (reference sequence). Trimming removed 2 bases from V and 12 bases from J; junction bases left unmatched: 8.

The chain carries TRBV7-8 and TRBJ2-7, with D maybe TRBD1 (5 bases). CDR3 length equals 14 residues. Germline V gives CDR1 SGHVS, CDR2 FQNEAQ. Trimming cost V 8 bases and J 2 bases, with 16 bases left between them. The CDR3 bases are TGTGCCAGCCGCCAGGGAAATCTTGCCTACGAGCAGTACTTC. It yields the protein CASRQGNLAYEQYF.

The chain is built from TRBV27 and TRBJ2-7, with D maybe TRBD1 (5 bases). Trimming removed 2 bases at V and 0 bases at J, with 5 bases between. This CDR3 spans 13 amino acids. Germline V gives CDR1 MNHEY, CDR2 SMNVEV (reference sequence). The CDR3: CASSLRGSYEQYF. As DNA, the CDR3 is TGTGCCAGCAGTTTAAGGGGCTCCTACGAGCAGTACTTC.

V usage is TRBV7-9 and J usage is TRBJ2-7; TRBD2 matches at 7 bases. The germline V gene has CDR1 SEHNR and CDR2 FQNEAQ (reference sequence). J lost 2 bases, V lost 3 bases, and 7 bases had no gene match. The CDR3 runs 15 residues. CDR3 coding DNA: TGTGCCAGCAGCTTCGCAAGTGCGGGGGCCTACGAGCAGTACTTC. This codes for CASSFASAGAYEQYF.

This clonotype was observed a few times. The chain has TRBV14 and TRBJ1-5; no reliable D call. The germline V and J ends were trimmed by 1 base and 2 bases, with 0 bases remaining between them. Germline-derived CDR1 and CDR2 are SGHDN and FVKESK. The CDR3 covers 12 residues. The chain's CDR3 is CASSQGNQPQHF. The CDR3 DNA sequence: TGTGCCAGCAGCCAAGGCAATCAGCCCCAGCATTTT.

This chain links TRBV10-3 with TRBJ1-1; 9 bases line up with TRBD1. V was pared by 7 bases and J by 8 bases, with 8 bases of the junction left unmatched. Germline CDR1 reads ENHRY; CDR2 reads SYGVKD. The CDR3 runs to 13 residues. CDR3 region: CAINSWDREEAFF. CDR3 DNA: TGTGCCATCAATTCCTGGGACAGGGAAGAAGCTTTCTTT.

This sequence joins TRBV27 and TRBJ2-7; 11 nucleotides match TRBD2. The J segment lost 2 bases and the V segment lost 4 bases, leaving 7 bases of the junction unmatched. The CDR3 is made up of 16 amino acids. Germline V gene data show CDR1 as MNHEY and CDR2 as SMNVEV (reference sequence). The CDR3 nucleotides are TGTGCCAGCAGTTCTAGGACTAGCGGGCTTACCTACGAGCAGTACTTC. Its translation is CASSSRTSGLTYEQYF.

The V call is TRBV28, the J call TRBJ2-7, with 10 bases lining up with TRBD2. V lost 6 bases and J lost 4; bases outside the gene matches: 6. The germline gives CDR1 MDHEN, CDR2 SYDVKM. This CDR3 region has 14 residues. CDR3: CASRSTSGVYEQYF. In nucleotides, the CDR3 is TGTGCCAGCAGGTCCACTAGCGGGGTTTACGAGCAGTACTTC. Looking up the rest from reference TRBV28 and TRBJ2-7 gives the full variable domain: DVKVTQSSRYLVKRTGEKVFLECVQDMDHENMFWYRQDPGLGLRLIYFSYDVKMKEKGDIPEGYSVSREKKERFSLILESASTNQTSMYLCASRSTSGVYEQYFGPGTRLTVT.

The CDR3 protein is CSARPQGRETQYF. The CDR3 DNA follows: TGCAGTGCTAGACCACAGGGAAGAGAGACCCAGTACTTC. This chain links TRBV20-1 with TRBJ2-5, with a tentative D call TRBD1 (6 bases). Trimming took off 2 bases at V and 4 bases at J, with 11 bases between the two ends. From germline, CDR1 is DFQATT and CDR2 SNEGSKA (reference sequence). This CDR3 region has 13 residues.

As concerns this clonotype: This is likely a read error, given that the CDR3 carries no conserved phenylalanine or tryptophan at its end. V usage is TRBV5-1 and J usage is TRBJ1-5; D is unclear. The CDR3 covers 15 residues. Trimming cost V 0 bases and J 7 bases, with 14 bases left between them. The V gene's germline CDR1 is SGHRS and CDR2 YFSETQ. The CDR3 region has the DNA TGCGCCAGCAGCTTGGCCGGTCAGGAGGAACAGCCCCAGCATCTT. Translation: CASSLAGQEEQPQHL.

This clonotype turned up a few times. The gene calls are TRBV14 and TRBJ1-2; TRBD1 matches 8 bases. The V segment lost 2 bases and the J segment 3 bases; nucleotides outside the gene matches: 5. CDR3 length: 15 residues. Germline CDR1 and CDR2: SGHDN and FVKESK. The CDR3 spells CASSQMGQADYGYTF. CDR3 in DNA: TGTGCCAGCAGCCAAATGGGACAGGCGGACTATGGCTACACCTTC.

The chain joins TRBV7-9 to TRBJ2-3; TRBD2 is a possible D gene (6 bases). Between the trimmed V and J ends, which lost 1 base and 6 bases, there was a span of 20 bases. Germline loops: CDR1 SEHNR, CDR2 FQNEAQ (reference sequence). The CDR3 loop spans 17 amino acids. Here the CDR3 reads CASSLVPRDFLPDTQYF. DNA for the CDR3: TGTGCCAGCAGCTTAGTTCCCCGGGACTTCCTGCCGGATACGCAGTATTTT.

This chain uses TRBV28 with TRBJ1-5, with no clear D. Deletions cut 2 bases from V and 8 bases from J, with 16 bases between. The CDR3 is 15 amino acids. The germline V gene has CDR1 MDHEN and CDR2 SYDVKM. For the CDR3, the DNA is TGTGCCAGCAGTTTAGAGTCTTCACTTGAGGAGCCCCAGCATTTT. It encodes CASSLESSLEEPQHF.

V gene TRBV20-1 combines with J gene TRBJ1-6; 7 bases fit TRBD1. CDR1 and CDR2 (germline): DFQATT, SNEGSKA (reference sequence). V was pared by 6 bases and J by 7 bases, with 9 bases of the junction left unmatched. The CDR3 contains 14 residues. CDR3 bases: TGCAGTGCCAGACAGGGTTCCGGGAATTCACCCCTCCACTTT. It encodes CSARQGSGNSPLHF.

A word on this clonotype: Germline and junction disagree at one end, which may indicate a read error. The chain employs TRBV12-3 or TRBV12-4 and TRBJ2-1; D is tentatively TRBD1 or TRBD2 (5 bases each). This CDR3 contains 13 residues. The CDR3 DNA sequence: TGTGCCAGCAGGGACGGGACCTACAATGAGCAATTCTTC. Translating gives CASRDGTYNEQFF.

There are a few counts of this clonotype. The rearrangement joins TRBV11-2 to TRBJ2-5, with D possibly being TRBD2 (7 bases). The CDR3 is made up of 14 amino acids. V shed 1 base and J shed 4 bases, with 10 bases lying between them. Germline V lookup: CDR1 SGHAT, CDR2 FQNNGV. The CDR3 loop is CASSLAGEGETQYF. The CDR3, as DNA: TGTGCCAGCAGCTTAGCAGGGGAGGGAGAGACCCAGTACTTC.